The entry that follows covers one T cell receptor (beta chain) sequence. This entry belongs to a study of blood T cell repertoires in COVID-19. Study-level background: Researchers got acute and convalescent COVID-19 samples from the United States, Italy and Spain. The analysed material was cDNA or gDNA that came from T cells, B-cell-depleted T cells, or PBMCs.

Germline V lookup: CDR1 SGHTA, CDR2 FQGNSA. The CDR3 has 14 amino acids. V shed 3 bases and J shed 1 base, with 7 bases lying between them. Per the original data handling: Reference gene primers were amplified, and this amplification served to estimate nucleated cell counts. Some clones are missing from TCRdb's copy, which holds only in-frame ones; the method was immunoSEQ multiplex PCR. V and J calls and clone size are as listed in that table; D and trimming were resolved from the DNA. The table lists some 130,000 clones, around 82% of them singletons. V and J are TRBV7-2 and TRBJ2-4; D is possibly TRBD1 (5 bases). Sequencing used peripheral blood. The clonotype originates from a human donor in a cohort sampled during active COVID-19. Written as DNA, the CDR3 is TGTGCCAGCAGCTTGGGGCCGGCCAAAAACATTCAGTACTTC. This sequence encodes CASSLGPAKNIQYF.